This T cell receptor beta chain was identified in a study of blood T cell repertoires in COVID-19. About the study: Researchers got acute and convalescent COVID-19 samples from the United States, Italy and Spain.

This clone has a single count. The germline CDR1 and CDR2 sequences are LNHDA and SQIVND (reference sequence). Germline trimming cut 7 bases from V and 5 bases from J; bases unmatched to any gene: 12. The CDR3 sequence is 16 residues long. Source study methods: Estimation of nucleated cell counts was performed using reference gene primer amplification. Assay used: immunoSEQ multiplex PCR; TCRdb lists only in-frame clones, some missing. That table furnishes V, J and clone size, whereas the DNA furnished D and trimming. Here the sample spans 130,000 or so clones, roughly 88% being singletons. The chain recombines TRBV19 with TRBJ1-5; 9 nucleotides line up with TRBD1. Specimen: peripheral blood. The clonotype originates from a man aged 40-55 years with acute or convalescent COVID-19. CDR3 in DNA: TGTGCCAGTACAGTGCAGGCGGGACAGGGCGATCAGCCCCAGCATTTT. It yields the protein CASTVQAGQGDQPQHF.